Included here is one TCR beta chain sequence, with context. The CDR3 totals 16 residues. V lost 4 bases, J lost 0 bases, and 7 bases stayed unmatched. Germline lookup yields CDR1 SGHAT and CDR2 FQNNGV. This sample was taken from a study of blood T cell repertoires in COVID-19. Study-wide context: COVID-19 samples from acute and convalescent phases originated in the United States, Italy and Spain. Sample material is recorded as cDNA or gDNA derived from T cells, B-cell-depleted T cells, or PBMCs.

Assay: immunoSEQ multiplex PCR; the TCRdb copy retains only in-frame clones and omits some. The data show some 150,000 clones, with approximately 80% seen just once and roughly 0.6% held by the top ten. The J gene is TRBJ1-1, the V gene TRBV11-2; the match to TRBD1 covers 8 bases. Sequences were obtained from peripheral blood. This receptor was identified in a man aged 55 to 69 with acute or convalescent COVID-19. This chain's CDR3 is CASSSIRGPLNTEAFF. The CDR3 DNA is TGTGCCAGCAGCTCTATCAGGGGGCCCTTGAACACTGAAGCTTTCTTT.